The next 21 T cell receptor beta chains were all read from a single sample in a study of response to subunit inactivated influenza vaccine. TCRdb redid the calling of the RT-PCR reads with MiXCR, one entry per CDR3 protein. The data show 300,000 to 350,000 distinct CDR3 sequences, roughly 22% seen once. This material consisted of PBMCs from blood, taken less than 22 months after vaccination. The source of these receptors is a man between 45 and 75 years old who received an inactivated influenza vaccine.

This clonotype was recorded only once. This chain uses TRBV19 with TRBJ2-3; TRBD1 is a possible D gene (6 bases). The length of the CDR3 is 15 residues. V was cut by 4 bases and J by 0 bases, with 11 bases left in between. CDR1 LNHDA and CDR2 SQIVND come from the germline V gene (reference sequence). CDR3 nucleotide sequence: TGTGCCAGTAGTAAGGACAGAACTAGCACAGATACGCAGTATTTT. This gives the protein CASSKDRTSTDTQYF. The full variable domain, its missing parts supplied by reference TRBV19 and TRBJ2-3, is DGGITQSPKYLFRKEGQNVTLSCEQNLNHDAMYWYRQDPGQGLRLIYYSQIVNDFQKGDIAEGYSVSREKKESFPLTVTSAQKNPTAFYLCASSKDRTSTDTQYFGPGTRLTVL.

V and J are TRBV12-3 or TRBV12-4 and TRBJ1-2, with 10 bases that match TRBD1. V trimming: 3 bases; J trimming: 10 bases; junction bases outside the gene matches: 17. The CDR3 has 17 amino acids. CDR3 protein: CASSFGVSGQGGRDYTF. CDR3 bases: TGTGCCAGCAGTTTCGGGGTCTCAGGACAGGGGGGAAGGGACTACACCTTC.

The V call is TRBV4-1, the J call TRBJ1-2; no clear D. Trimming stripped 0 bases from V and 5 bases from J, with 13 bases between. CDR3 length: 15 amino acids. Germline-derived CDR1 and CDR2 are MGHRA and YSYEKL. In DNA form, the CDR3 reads TGCGCCAGCAGCCAAGATATTAAGGGTGGATATGGCTACACCTTC. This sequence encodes CASSQDIKGGYGYTF.

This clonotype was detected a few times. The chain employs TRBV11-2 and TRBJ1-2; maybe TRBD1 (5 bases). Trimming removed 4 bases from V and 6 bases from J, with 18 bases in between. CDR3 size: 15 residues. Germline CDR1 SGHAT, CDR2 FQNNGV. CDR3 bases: TGTGCCAGCAGCTCACTCGCCAACAGGAGACATGGCTACACCTTC. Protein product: CASSSLANRRHGYTF.

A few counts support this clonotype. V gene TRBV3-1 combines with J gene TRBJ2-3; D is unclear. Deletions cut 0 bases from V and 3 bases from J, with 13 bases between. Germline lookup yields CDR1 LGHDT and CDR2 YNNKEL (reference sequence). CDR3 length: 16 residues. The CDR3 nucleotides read TGTGCCAGCAGCCAAGAAATCGGAATGGGGACAGATACGCAGTATTTT. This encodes CASSQEIGMGTDTQYF.

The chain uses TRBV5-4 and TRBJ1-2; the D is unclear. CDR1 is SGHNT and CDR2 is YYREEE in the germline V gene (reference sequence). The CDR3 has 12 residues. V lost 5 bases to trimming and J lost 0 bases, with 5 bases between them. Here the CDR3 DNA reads TGTGCCAGCAGAACCGCTAACTATGGCTACACCTTC. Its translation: CASRTANYGYTF. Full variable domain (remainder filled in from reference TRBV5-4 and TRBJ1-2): ETGVTQSPTHLIKTRGQQVTLRCSSQSGHNTVSWYQQALGQGPQFIFQYYREEENGRGNFPPRFSGLQFPNYSSELNVNALELDDSALYLCASRTANYGYTFGSGTRLTVV.

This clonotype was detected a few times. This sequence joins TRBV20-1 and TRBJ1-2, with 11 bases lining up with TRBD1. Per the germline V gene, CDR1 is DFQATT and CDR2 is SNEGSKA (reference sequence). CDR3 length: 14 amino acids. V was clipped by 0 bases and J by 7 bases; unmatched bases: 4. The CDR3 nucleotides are TGCAGTGCTAGAGAGGGACAGGGGGGGATTGGCTACACCTTC. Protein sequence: CSAREGQGGIGYTF.

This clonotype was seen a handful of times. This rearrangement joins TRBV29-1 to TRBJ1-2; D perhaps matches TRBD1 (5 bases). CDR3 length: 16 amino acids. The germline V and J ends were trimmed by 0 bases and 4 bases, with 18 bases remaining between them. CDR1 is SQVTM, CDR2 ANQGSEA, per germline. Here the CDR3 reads CSVEDRGEQTIYGYTF. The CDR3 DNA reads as TGCAGCGTTGAAGATCGAGGGGAACAGACGATCTATGGCTACACCTTC.

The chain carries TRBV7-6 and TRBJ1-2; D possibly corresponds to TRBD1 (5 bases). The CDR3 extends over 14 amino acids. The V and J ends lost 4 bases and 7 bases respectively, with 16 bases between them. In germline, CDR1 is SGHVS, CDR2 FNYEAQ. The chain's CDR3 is CASSSDRSGTGYTF. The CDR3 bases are TGTGCCAGCAGCTCAGATCGGTCGGGGACTGGCTACACCTTC.

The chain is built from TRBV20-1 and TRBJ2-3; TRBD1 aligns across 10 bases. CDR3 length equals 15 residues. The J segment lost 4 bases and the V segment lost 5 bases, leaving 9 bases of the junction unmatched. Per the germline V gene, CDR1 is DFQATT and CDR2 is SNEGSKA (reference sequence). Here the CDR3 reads CSAPKDRGSSDTQYF. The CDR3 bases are TGCAGTGCTCCCAAGGACAGGGGGTCATCAGATACGCAGTATTTT.

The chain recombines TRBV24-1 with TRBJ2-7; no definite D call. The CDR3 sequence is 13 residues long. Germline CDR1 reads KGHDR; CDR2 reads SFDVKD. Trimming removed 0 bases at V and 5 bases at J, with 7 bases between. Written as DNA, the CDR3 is TGTGCCACCAGTGATTTGCTCAATGACGAGCAGTACTTC. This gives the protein CATSDLLNDEQYF.

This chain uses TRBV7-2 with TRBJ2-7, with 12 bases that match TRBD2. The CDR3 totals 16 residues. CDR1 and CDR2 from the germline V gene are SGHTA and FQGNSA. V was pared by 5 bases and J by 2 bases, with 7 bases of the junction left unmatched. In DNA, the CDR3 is TGTGCCAGCAGCACTTCGGGACTAGCGGGTCCCTACGAGCAGTACTTC. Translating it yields CASSTSGLAGPYEQYF.

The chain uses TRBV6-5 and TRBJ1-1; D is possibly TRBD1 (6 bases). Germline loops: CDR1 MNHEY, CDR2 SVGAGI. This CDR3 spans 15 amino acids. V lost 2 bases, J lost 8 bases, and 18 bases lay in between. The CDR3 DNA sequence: TGTGCCAGCAGTTACGTGGGGGCGGTAGATTCGGAAGCTTTCTTT. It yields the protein CASSYVGAVDSEAFF.

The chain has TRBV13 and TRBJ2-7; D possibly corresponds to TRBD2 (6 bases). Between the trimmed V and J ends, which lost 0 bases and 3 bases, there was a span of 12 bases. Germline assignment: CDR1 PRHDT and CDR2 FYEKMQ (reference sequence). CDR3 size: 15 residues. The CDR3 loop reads CASSLGGTDLYEQYF. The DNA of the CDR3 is TGTGCCAGCAGCTTAGGCGGGACTGATCTCTACGAGCAGTACTTC.

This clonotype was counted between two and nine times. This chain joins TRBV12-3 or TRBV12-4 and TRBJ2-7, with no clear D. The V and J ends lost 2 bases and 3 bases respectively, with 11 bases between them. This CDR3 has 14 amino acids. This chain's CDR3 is CASSLSGGDYEQYF. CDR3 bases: TGTGCCAGCAGTTTATCTGGCGGCGACTACGAGCAGTACTTC.

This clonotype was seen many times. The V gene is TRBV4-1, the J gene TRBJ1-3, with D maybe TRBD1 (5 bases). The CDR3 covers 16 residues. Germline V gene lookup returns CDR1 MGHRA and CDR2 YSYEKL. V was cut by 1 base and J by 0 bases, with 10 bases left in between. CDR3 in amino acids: CASSQAQGNSGNTIYF. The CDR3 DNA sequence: TGCGCCAGCAGCCAAGCTCAGGGTAACTCTGGAAACACCATATATTTT.

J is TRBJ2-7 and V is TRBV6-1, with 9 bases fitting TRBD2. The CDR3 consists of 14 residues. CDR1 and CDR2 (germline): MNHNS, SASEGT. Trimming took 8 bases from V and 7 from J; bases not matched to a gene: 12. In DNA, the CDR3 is TGTGCCAGCCTTCGGGCTAGCGGGAAAGGGGAGCAGTACTTC. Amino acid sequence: CASLRASGKGEQYF.

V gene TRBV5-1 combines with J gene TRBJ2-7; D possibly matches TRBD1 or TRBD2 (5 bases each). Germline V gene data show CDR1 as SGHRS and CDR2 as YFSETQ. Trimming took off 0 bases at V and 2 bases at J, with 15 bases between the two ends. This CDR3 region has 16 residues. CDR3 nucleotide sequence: TGCGCCAGCAGCTTGGACGGCTTCCAGGGACCCTACGAGCAGTACTTC. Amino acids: CASSLDGFQGPYEQYF.

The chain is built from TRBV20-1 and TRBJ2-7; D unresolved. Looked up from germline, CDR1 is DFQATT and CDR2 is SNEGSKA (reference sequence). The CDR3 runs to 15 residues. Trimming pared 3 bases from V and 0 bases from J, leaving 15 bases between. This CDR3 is CSARMAQLVSYEQYF. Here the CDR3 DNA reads TGCAGTGCTAGGATGGCGCAGCTAGTCTCCTACGAGCAGTACTTC.

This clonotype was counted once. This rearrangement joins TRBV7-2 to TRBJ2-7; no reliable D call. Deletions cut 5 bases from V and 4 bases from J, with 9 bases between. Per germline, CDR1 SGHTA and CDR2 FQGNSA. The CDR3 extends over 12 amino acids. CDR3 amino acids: CASSTLGYEQYF. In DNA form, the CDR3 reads TGTGCCAGCAGCACTCTAGGATACGAGCAGTACTTC.

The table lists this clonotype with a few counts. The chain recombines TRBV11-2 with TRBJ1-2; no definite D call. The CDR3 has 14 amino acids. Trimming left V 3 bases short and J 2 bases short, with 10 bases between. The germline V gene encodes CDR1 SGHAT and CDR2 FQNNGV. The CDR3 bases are TGTGCCAGCAGCTTGGACTGGGGAAACTATGGCTACACCTTC. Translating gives CASSLDWGNYGYTF.